This T cell receptor (beta chain) was identified in a study of CD8 T cells in Susac syndrome. Reverse transcription used about 0.45 to 1 ug RNA and random hexamers. Across 54 Vbeta and 13 Jbeta, TCR beta CDR3 was amplified with immunoSEQ multiplex PCR. TCRdb reanalysed the immunoSEQ multiplex PCR reads using MiXCR and keeps one entry per CDR3 protein. The data show around 180,000 distinct CDR3 sequences, approximately 93% seen once. The CDR3 is made up of 14 amino acids. The V end was cut by 4 bases, the J end by 3 bases, with 10 bases between. Germline assignment: CDR1 MNHNY and CDR2 SVGAGI (reference sequence). In blood CD8+ and CD4+ T cells, TCR beta underwent sequencing. Isolation of CD8+ and CD4+ T cells was performed negatively, whereas enrichment of TEMRA cells was done by FACS. This clonotype was counted only a few times.

This chain connects TRBV6-6 to TRBJ1-5; possibly TRBD1 for D (5 bases). Sequenced sample: CD4+ T cells from PBMCs. This sequence originates from a human donor with multiple sclerosis. CDR3 protein: CASSLRQTNQPQHF. DNA for the CDR3: TGTGCCAGCAGTTTACGACAGACCAATCAGCCCCAGCATTTT.